This is a list of T cell receptor beta chains from one sample in a study of T and B cells in COVID-19 patients. TCRdb processed the multiplex PCR reads anew with MiXCR; each CDR3 protein has one entry. The data hold around 12,000 distinct CDR3 sequences, with around 30% observed a single time. Sequences were obtained from blood. These receptors were taken from a human donor who had recovered from COVID-19. Each CDR3 is given with its conserved first and last residue. A D gene is named only where the DNA matches it firmly.

v_gene,d_gene,CDR3aa
TRBV28,-,CASSSSREQYF
TRBV11-1,-,CASIRQGRETQYF
TRBV5-6,TRBD1,CASSLNRGLGTEAFF
TRBV30,-,CAWSWRYGYTF
TRBV19,-,CASSIETQPQHF
TRBV15,-,CATSRDVGPDTQYF
TRBV11-2,TRBD1,CASSRDSSLSAGELFF
TRBV6-1,-,CASRGSLGGNEQFF
TRBV30,-,CASSTSFSGNTIYF
TRBV18,TRBD1,CASSQTGDQPQHF
TRBV27,-,CASSPLTSNWVSGTQYF
TRBV29-1,TRBD1,CSGRQGRSETQYF
TRBV30,-,CAWSVRSPQPLHF
TRBV30,-,CAWSLGKRSTDTQYF
TRBV7-9,-,CASSLSYEQYF
TRBV5-1,-,CASSSGRMLTDTQYF
TRBV6-5,-,CASSTLRDSSSYEQYF
TRBV6-1,TRBD1,CASRGQDNYEQYF
TRBV5-6,-,CASSWGEETQYF
TRBV6-2/TRBV6-3,-,CASSYTTDTQYF
TRBV27,-,CASSSLRETNYGYTF
TRBV5-5,-,CASSLAGQSINEQFF